What follows describes a single T cell receptor (beta chain). Trimming took 7 bases from V and 3 from J, leaving 13 bases between them. From germline, CDR1 is MNHEY and CDR2 SVGAGI. The CDR3 consists of 14 residues. The sample is drawn from a study of blood T cell repertoires in COVID-19. Using immunoSEQ multiplex PCR, the repertoire was profiled, and TCRdb retains in-frame clones only, with some absent. The data show about 100,000 clones, with roughly 90% seen just once and 1.5% to 2% held by the top ten. This clonotype originated in a man between 60 and 75 years old with acute or convalescent COVID-19. The chain employs TRBV6-5 and TRBJ1-3; a possible D gene is TRBD1 (5 bases). Sequencing used peripheral blood. Here the CDR3 DNA reads TGTGCCAGCAACCCCGGAGGGGATGGAAACACCATATATTTT. Translating it yields CASNPGGDGNTIYF.